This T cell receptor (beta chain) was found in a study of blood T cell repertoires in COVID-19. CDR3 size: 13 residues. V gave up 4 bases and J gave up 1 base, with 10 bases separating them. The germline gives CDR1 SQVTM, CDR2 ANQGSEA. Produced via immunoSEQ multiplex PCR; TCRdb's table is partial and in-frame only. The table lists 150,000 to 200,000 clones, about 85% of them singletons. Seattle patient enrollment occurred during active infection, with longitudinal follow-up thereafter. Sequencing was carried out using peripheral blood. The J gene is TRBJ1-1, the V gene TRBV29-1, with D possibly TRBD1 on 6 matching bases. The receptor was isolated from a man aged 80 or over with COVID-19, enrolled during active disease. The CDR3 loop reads CSVGDNRNTEAFF. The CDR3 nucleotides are TGCAGCGTTGGGGACAACAGGAACACTGAAGCTTTCTTT.